Below are 24 T cell receptor beta chains sequenced from a single sample in a study of cytomegalovirus exposure and HLA in healthy donors (TCRdb year 2017). Receptor amplification or capture employed the immunoSEQ multiplex PCR assay. The multiplex PCR relied on a mix of 60 forward primers for TCR Vbeta segments and 13 reverse primers for TCR Jbeta segments. TCRdb re-hosts the immuneACCESS table, in-frame sequences only. Its copies lack some clones; in the studies checked, an unresolved V gene accounts for under half of them, and the cause for the rest is not known. Within this sample are approximately 76,000 clones, with about two thirds of them counted one time only. Clones ranked in the top ten supply 5% to 6% of the sample. Sequenced input: PBMCs. These receptor sequences come from a man in his thirties or forties in good health and CMV-seropositive.

The chain recombines TRBV5-6 with TRBJ2-3; 10 bases line up with TRBD2. Looked up from germline, CDR1 is SGHDT and CDR2 is YYEEEE. The CDR3 is 15 amino acids. V lost 4 bases, J lost 4 bases, and 6 bases stayed unmatched. The CDR3 loop is CASSHGSGGADTQYF. CDR3 in DNA: TGTGCCAGCAGCCATGGGAGCGGGGGGGCAGATACGCAGTATTTT. Looking up the rest from reference TRBV5-6 and TRBJ2-3 gives the full variable domain: DAGVTQSPTHLIKTRGQQVTLRCSPKSGHDTVSWYQQALGQGPQFIFQYYEEEERQRGNFPDRFSGHQFPNYSSELNVNALLLGDSALYLCASSHGSGGADTQYFGPGTRLTVL.

DNA of the CDR3: TGTGCCAGCAGCCTACCGGACAGGGCAGGGTATGGCTACACCTTC. Amino acids: CASSLPDRAGYGYTF. V usage is TRBV5-8 and J usage is TRBJ1-2; TRBD1 aligns across 8 bases. CDR3 length: 15 amino acids. Germline CDR1 is SGHTS and CDR2 is YDEGEE. Unmatched junction bases numbered 10, after V lost 4 bases and J lost 5 bases. The whole variable domain, remainder taken from reference TRBV5-8 and TRBJ1-2, is EAGVTQSPTHLIKTRGQQATLRCSPISGHTSVYWYQQALGLGLQFLLWYDEGEERNRGNFPPRFSGRQFPNYSSELNVNALELEDSALYLCASSLPDRAGYGYTFGSGTRLTVV.

This clone was seen a handful of times. The chain recombines TRBV13 with TRBJ2-7; TRBD1 matches 10 bases. The CDR3 has 15 amino acids. CDR1 and CDR2 from the germline V gene are PRHDT and FYEKMQ (reference sequence). Unmatched junction bases numbered 9, after V lost 3 bases and J lost 7 bases. CDR3: CASSFQTGGVFEQYF. The CDR3 DNA follows: TGTGCCAGCAGCTTCCAGACAGGGGGCGTTTTTGAGCAGTACTTC.

The chain employs TRBV19 and TRBJ2-1, with D unresolved. V lost 3 bases to trimming and J lost 0 bases, with 12 bases between them. The germline V gene has CDR1 LNHDA and CDR2 SQIVND (reference sequence). CDR3 length: 16 residues. The CDR3 bases are TGTGCCAGTAGTATGAAGCTCCACAGCTCCTACAATGAGCAGTTCTTC. Translated: CASSMKLHSSYNEQFF.

The chain is built from TRBV7-8 and TRBJ2-1, with 8 nucleotides matching TRBD1. CDR3 length: 16 residues. Germline V CDR1 and CDR2: SGHVS, FQNEAQ. The V gene end was trimmed by 4 bases and the J gene end by 4 bases; junction bases not matched to a gene: 9. The CDR3 here is CASSSSGGLGYNEQFF. CDR3 coding DNA: TGTGCCAGCAGCTCGTCAGGGGGCCTTGGTTACAATGAGCAGTTCTTC.

The chain combines TRBV2 with TRBJ2-7; 11 bases align to TRBD2. The germline V gene encodes CDR1 SNHLY and CDR2 FYNNEI. V gave up 3 bases and J gave up 4 bases; unmatched junction bases: 5. The CDR3 is made up of 15 amino acids. Written as DNA, the CDR3 is TGTGCCAGCAGTGAGACTAGCGGGGTACCGTACGAGCAGTACTTC. This translates into CASSETSGVPYEQYF.

The J gene is TRBJ1-1, the V gene TRBV19; D gene unclear. Trimming removed 8 bases at V and 4 bases at J, with 14 bases between. The germline CDR1 and CDR2 sequences are LNHDA and SQIVND (reference sequence). This CDR3 has 13 residues. The CDR3 region has the DNA TGTGCCAGTGGTGACATCACCCCCACTGAAGCTTTCTTT. This translates into CASGDITPTEAFF.

The V call is TRBV2, the J call TRBJ2-2; 9 bases line up with TRBD2. Germline CDR1 SNHLY, CDR2 FYNNEI. This CDR3 contains 15 residues. V gave up 6 bases and J gave up 6 bases; unmatched junction bases: 8. The CDR3, as DNA: TGTGCCAGCAGAGCGGGACTAGCCCAACCCGGGGAGCTGTTTTTT. It translates to CASRAGLAQPGELFF.

The table lists this clone with a few counts. V usage is TRBV4-2 and J usage is TRBJ1-5; TRBD1 might be the D (6 bases). The CDR3 sequence is 17 residues long. The germline gives CDR1 LGHNA, CDR2 YNFKEQ. V was shortened by 4 bases and J by 3 bases, with 19 bases between the two germline ends. In nucleotides, the CDR3 is TGTGCCAGCAGCCCCAAGGGGGATGTCGGGCCCAATCAGCCCCAGCATTTT. Translated: CASSPKGDVGPNQPQHF.

This clone was detected only a few times. The chain carries TRBV5-4 and TRBJ2-1, with 14 bases lining up with TRBD2. The CDR3 length is 16 residues. V gave up 3 bases and J gave up 9 bases; unmatched junction bases: 8. Germline CDR1 reads SGHNT; CDR2 reads YYREEE (reference sequence). The CDR3 protein is CASSSPGLAGVAEQFF. For the CDR3, the DNA is TGTGCCAGCAGCTCACCGGGACTAGCGGGAGTAGCTGAGCAGTTCTTC.

The J gene is TRBJ2-7, the V gene TRBV5-1, with 8 nucleotides matching TRBD2. The V gene end was trimmed by 4 bases and the J gene end by 5 bases; junction bases not matched to a gene: 11. The CDR3 has 15 amino acids. In germline, CDR1 is SGHRS, CDR2 YFSETQ. CDR3 sequence (DNA): TGCGCCAGCAGCCACTTAAGCGGGAGTCTTAACGAGCAGTACTTC. Translated: CASSHLSGSLNEQYF.

This chain joins TRBV13 and TRBJ2-2, with D tentatively TRBD1 (6 bases). Trimming removed 5 bases from V and 7 bases from J, with 17 bases in between. The length of the CDR3 is 15 residues. The V gene's germline CDR1 is PRHDT and CDR2 FYEKMQ (reference sequence). The CDR3 DNA sequence: TGTGCCAGCAGCGAATACAGGGCCCGGGTCGGGGAGCTGTTTTTT. Its translation: CASSEYRARVGELFF.

This clone has a handful of counts. This chain connects TRBV7-9 to TRBJ2-5; D not certain. Germline CDR1 SEHNR, CDR2 FQNEAQ (reference sequence). V lost 3 bases and J 2 bases, leaving 10 bases between the germline ends. The CDR3 is 14 amino acids. CDR3 bases: TGTGCCAGCAGCTTCTTCGCCAGTCAAGAGACCCAGTACTTC. Translation: CASSFFASQETQYF.

V usage is TRBV28 and J usage is TRBJ1-5, with D perhaps matching TRBD1 (6 bases). The V gene lost 3 bases and the J gene lost 1 base, with 13 bases spanning the gap. CDR1 is MDHEN, CDR2 SYDVKM, per germline. This CDR3 is 16 amino acids long. This chain's CDR3 is CASSLDSPSSNQPQHF. The CDR3 DNA sequence: TGTGCCAGCAGTTTGGACAGCCCATCCAGCAATCAGCCCCAGCATTTT.

V and J are TRBV14 and TRBJ2-2; D call uncertain. This CDR3 contains 14 residues. V lost 2 bases, J lost 5 bases, and 9 bases lay in between. Germline V lookup: CDR1 SGHDN, CDR2 FVKESK. CDR3 nucleotide sequence: TGTGCCAGCAGCCAACCGACTCAGACCGGGGAGCTGTTTTTT. Protein sequence: CASSQPTQTGELFF.

There are a few counts of this clone. The genes are TRBV10-2 and TRBJ1-5; the D gene is possibly TRBD1 (6 bases). Trimming took off 2 bases at V and 11 bases at J, with 10 bases between the two ends. The CDR3 contains 12 residues. The germline V gene encodes CDR1 WSHSY and CDR2 SAAADI. CDR3 in amino acids: CASSERGQTQHF. The CDR3 nucleotides are TGCGCCAGCAGTGAGAGGGGACAAACCCAGCATTTT.

V usage is TRBV12-5 and J usage is TRBJ2-5; weak D call: TRBD1 (6 bases). The CDR3 is made up of 14 amino acids. Germline V gives CDR1 LGHNT, CDR2 FRNRAP. Trimming left V 6 bases short and J 1 base short, with 12 bases between. The CDR3 DNA follows: TGTGCTAGTGGGGCAGGGGCTAGCCAAGAGACCCAGTACTTC. It yields the protein CASGAGASQETQYF.

This chain joins TRBV30 and TRBJ1-2; TRBD1 aligns across 7 bases. CDR3 length equals 15 residues. Germline V lookup: CDR1 GTSNPN, CDR2 SVGIG (reference sequence). V dropped 0 bases and J dropped 5; count of bases not matched to a gene: 9. DNA for the CDR3: TGTGCCTGGAGTGTTTGGAGACAGGGAAGTTATGGCTACACCTTC. It translates to CAWSVWRQGSYGYTF.

This clone was found once. The chain links TRBV11-3 to TRBJ2-1; 8 bases fit TRBD2. Germline trimming cut 6 bases from V and 5 bases from J; bases unmatched to any gene: 15. This CDR3 spans 17 amino acids. Per the germline V gene, CDR1 is SGHNT and CDR2 is YENEEA. The CDR3 is CASSHERGSGVDNEQFF. The CDR3 DNA reads TGTGCCAGCAGTCATGAGCGTGGTAGCGGGGTCGACAATGAGCAGTTCTTC.

The CDR3 loop reads CASSIRSSGGYTF. As DNA, the CDR3 is TGTGCCAGTAGTATCAGGAGTTCGGGAGGCTACACCTTC. The chain employs TRBV19 and TRBJ1-2, with no clear D. Germline loops: CDR1 LNHDA, CDR2 SQIVND (reference sequence). Trimming took off 3 bases at V and 8 bases at J, with 13 bases between the two ends. The CDR3 has 13 amino acids. Full variable domain (outside the CDR3, taken from reference TRBV19 and TRBJ1-2): DGGITQSPKYLFRKEGQNVTLSCEQNLNHDAMYWYRQDPGQGLRLIYYSQIVNDFQKGDIAEGYSVSREKKESFPLTVTSAQKNPTAFYLCASSIRSSGGYTFGSGTRLTVV.

CDR3 coding DNA: TGCGCCAGCAGCTTCGGGACTAGCAGCACCGGGGAGCTGTTTTTT. This codes for CASSFGTSSTGELFF. V is TRBV5-1 and J is TRBJ2-2, with 9 bases that match TRBD2. Germline CDR1 and CDR2: SGHRS and YFSETQ. The ends lost 2 bases at V and 4 bases at J; junction bases unmatched: 3. This CDR3 has 15 residues.

The V and J genes are TRBV6-5 and TRBJ1-2, with 7 bases that match TRBD1. Unmatched junction bases numbered 8, after V lost 2 bases and J lost 8 bases. This CDR3 contains 14 residues. In germline, CDR1 is MNHEY, CDR2 SVGAGI. CDR3 protein: CASSYTDRASGYTF. For the CDR3, the DNA is TGTGCCAGCAGTTACACCGACAGGGCTAGCGGCTACACCTTC.

This clone was seen a handful of times. The chain combines TRBV2 with TRBJ2-2; no firm D call. The CDR3 extends over 13 amino acids. CDR1 is SNHLY, CDR2 FYNNEI, per germline. V lost 8 bases and J 8 bases, leaving 15 bases between the germline ends. The CDR3 protein is CASSLSVLGELFF. DNA of the CDR3: TGTGCCAGCTCCCTATCCGTCTTGGGGGAGCTGTTTTTT.

The chain joins TRBV5-8 to TRBJ2-3; D is uncertain. Germline V lookup: CDR1 SGHTS, CDR2 YDEGEE. The CDR3 totals 14 residues. V lost 1 base, J lost 1 base, and 7 bases lay in between. As DNA, the CDR3 is TGTGCCAGCAGCTTGAGCCACGGCACAGATACGCAGTATTTT. This encodes CASSLSHGTDTQYF.